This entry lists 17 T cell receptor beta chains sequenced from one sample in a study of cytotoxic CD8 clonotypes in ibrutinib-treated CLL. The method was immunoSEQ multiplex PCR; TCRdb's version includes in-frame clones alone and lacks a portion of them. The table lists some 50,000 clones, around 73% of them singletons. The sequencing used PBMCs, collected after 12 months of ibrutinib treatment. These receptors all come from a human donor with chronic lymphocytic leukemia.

The CDR3 region is CASREGGSTEAFF. The CDR3 DNA reads TGTGCCAGCAGAGAGGGGGGGAGCACTGAAGCTTTCTTT. The chain uses TRBV6-1 and TRBJ1-1; a weak D match, TRBD1 (6 bases). Germline values: CDR1 MNHNS, CDR2 SASEGT. CDR3 length: 13 amino acids. Trimming removed 6 bases from V and 4 bases from J, with 12 bases in between.

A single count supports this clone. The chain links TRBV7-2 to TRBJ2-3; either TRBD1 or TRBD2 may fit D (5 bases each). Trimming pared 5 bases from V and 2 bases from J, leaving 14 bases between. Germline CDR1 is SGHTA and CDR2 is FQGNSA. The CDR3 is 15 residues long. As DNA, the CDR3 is TGTGCCAGCAGCCCGGTCGGGGCCCTCACAGATACGCAGTATTTT. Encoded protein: CASSPVGALTDTQYF.

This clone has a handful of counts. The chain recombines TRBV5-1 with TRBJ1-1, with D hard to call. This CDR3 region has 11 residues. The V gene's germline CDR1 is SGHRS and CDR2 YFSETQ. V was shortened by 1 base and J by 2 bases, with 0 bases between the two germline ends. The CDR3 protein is CASSLNTEAFF. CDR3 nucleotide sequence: TGCGCCAGCAGCTTGAACACTGAAGCTTTCTTT.

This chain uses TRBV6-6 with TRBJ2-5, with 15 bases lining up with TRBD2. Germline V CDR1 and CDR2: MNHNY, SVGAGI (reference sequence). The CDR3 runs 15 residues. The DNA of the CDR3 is TGTGCTTCGGGACTAGCGGGAGGTTTGGGTGAGACCCAGTACTTC. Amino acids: CASGLAGGLGETQYF.

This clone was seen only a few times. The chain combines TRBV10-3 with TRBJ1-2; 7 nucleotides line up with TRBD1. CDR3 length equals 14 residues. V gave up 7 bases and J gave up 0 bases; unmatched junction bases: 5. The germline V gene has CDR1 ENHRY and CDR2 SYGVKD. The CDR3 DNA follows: TGTGCCATCACCGCCGGGACAGCTAACTATGGCTACACCTTC. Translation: CAITAGTANYGYTF.

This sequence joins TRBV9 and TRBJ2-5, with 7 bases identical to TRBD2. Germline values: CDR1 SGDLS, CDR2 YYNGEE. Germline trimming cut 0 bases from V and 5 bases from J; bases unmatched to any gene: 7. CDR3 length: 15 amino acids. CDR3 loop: CASSVGEGRWETQYF. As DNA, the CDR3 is TGTGCCAGCAGCGTAGGGGAGGGCCGCTGGGAGACCCAGTACTTC.

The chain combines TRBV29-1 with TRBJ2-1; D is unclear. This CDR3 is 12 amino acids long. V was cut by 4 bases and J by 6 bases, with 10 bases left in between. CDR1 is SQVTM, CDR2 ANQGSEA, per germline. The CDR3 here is CSVAAAANEQFF. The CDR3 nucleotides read TGCAGCGTTGCGGCAGCCGCCAATGAGCAGTTCTTC.

The CDR3 DNA reads TGTGCCAGCAGCTTAATGGGCTATAATTCACCCCTCCACTTT. This translates into CASSLMGYNSPLHF. V and J are TRBV7-3 and TRBJ1-6, with D uncertain. Germline assignment: CDR1 SGHTA and CDR2 FQGTGA. The CDR3 sequence is 14 residues long. V gave up 1 base and J gave up 3 bases, with 4 bases separating them.

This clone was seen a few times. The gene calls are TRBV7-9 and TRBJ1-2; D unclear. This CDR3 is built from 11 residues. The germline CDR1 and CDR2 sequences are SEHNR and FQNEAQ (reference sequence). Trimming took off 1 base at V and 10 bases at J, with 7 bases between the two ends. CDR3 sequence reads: CASSLDLSYTF. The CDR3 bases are TGTGCCAGCAGCTTAGACCTTTCCTACACCTTC.

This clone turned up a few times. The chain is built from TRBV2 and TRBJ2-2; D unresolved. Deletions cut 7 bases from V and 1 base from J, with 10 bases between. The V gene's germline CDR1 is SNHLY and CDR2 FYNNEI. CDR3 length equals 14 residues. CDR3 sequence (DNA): TGTGCCAGCACGGTGGGCCAGAACACCGGGGAGCTGTTTTTT. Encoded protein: CASTVGQNTGELFF.

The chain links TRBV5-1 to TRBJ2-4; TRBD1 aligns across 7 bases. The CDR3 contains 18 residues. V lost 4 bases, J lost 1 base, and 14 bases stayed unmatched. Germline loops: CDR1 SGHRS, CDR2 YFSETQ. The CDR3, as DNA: TGCGCCAGCAGCCCCGCACCCGGGACAGTGTGGGCCAAAAACATTCAGTACTTC. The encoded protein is CASSPAPGTVWAKNIQYF.

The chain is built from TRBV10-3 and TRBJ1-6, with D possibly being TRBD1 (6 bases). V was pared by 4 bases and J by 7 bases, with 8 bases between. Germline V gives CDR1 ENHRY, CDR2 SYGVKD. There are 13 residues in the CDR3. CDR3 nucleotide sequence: TGTGCCATCAGTGGTACAGGGAATTCACCCCTCCACTTT. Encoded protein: CAISGTGNSPLHF.

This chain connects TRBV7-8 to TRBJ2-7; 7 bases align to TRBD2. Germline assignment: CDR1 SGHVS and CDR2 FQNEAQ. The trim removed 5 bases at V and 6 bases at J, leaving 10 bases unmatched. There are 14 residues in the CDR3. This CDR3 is CASSISGVRREQYF. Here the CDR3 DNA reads TGTGCCAGCAGCATAAGCGGGGTCCGCCGCGAGCAGTACTTC.

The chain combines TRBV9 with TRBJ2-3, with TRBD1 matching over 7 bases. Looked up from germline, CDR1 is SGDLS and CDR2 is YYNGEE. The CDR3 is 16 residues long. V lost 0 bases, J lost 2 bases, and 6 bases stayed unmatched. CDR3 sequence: CASSVVGQGDTDTQYF. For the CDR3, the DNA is TGTGCCAGCAGCGTAGTTGGCCAGGGGGACACAGATACGCAGTATTTT. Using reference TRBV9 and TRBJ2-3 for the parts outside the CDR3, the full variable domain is DSGVTQTPKHLITATGQRVTLRCSPRSGDLSVYWYQQSLDQGLQFLIQYYNGEERAKGNILERFSAQQFPDLHSELNLSSLELGDSALYFCASSVVGQGDTDTQYFGPGTRLTVL.

The CDR3 bases are TGTGCCAGCGGGGCATCTTGGCCCGCTAATGAAAAACTGTTTTTT. This codes for CASGASWPANEKLFF. V is TRBV2 and J is TRBJ1-4; D perhaps matches TRBD1 (5 bases). The length of the CDR3 is 15 residues. In germline, CDR1 is SNHLY, CDR2 FYNNEI. Trimming took off 8 bases at V and 3 bases at J, with 16 bases between the two ends.

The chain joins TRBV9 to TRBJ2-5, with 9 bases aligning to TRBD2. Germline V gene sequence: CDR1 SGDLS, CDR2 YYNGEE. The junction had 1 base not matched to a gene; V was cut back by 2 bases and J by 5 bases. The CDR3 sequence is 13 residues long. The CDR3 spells CASSVAGGETQYF. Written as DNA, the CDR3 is TGTGCCAGCAGCGTTGCGGGGGGGGAGACCCAGTACTTC.

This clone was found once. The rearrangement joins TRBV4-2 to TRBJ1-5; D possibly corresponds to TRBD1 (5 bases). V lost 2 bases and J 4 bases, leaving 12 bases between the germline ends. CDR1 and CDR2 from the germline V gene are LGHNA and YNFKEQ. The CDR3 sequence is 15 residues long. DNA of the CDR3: TGTGCCAGCAGCCAACCCGACAGTAAAAATCAGCCCCAGCATTTT. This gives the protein CASSQPDSKNQPQHF.